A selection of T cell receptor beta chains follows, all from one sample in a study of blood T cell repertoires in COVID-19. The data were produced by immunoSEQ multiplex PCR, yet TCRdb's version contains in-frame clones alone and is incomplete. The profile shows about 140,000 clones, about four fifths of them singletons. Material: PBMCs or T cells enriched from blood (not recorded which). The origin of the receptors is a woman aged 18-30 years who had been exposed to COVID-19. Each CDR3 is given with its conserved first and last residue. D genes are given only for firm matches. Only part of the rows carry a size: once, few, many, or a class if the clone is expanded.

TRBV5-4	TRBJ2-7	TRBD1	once	CASSPAPGQGTYEQYF	TGTGCCAGCAGCCCCGCCCCGGGACAGGGAACCTACGAGCAGTACTTC
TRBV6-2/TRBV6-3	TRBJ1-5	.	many	CASSFGNSNQPQHF	TGTGCCAGCAGTTTCGGTAATAGCAATCAGCCCCAGCATTTT
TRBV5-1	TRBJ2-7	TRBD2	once	CASSLRLAGEPYEQYF	TGCGCCAGCAGCTTGCGACTAGCGGGAGAACCTTACGAGCAGTACTTC
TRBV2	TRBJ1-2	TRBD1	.	CASVGQGKYGYTF	TGTGCCAGCGTGGGACAGGGGAAATATGGCTACACCTTC
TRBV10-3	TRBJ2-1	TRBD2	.	CAISNIPGGYNEQFF	TGTGCCATCAGCAATATTCCGGGAGGATACAATGAGCAGTTCTTC
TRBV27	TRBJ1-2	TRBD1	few	CASRGDSAYGYTF	TGTGCCAGCAGGGGGGACAGCGCATATGGCTACACCTTC
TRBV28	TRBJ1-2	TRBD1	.	CASSSGYRGPYGYTF	TGTGCCAGCAGCTCAGGTTACAGGGGGCCCTATGGCTACACCTTC
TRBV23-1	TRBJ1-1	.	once	CASSQSESPTEFEAFF	TGCGCCAGCAGTCAATCAGAATCCCCAACAGAGTTTGAAGCTTTCTTT
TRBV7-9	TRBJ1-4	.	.	CATGRGGGEKLFF	TGTGCCACCGGACGTGGAGGAGGGGAAAAACTGTTTTTT
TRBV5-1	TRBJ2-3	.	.	CASSLGQVGDTQYF	TGCGCCAGCAGCTTGGGACAAGTAGGCGATACGCAGTATTTT
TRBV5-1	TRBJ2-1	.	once	CASSLAWTDRRYNEQFF	TGCGCCAGCAGCTTGGCTTGGACAGACAGGAGATACAATGAGCAGTTCTTC
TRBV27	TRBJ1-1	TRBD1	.	CASSPGTGNTEAFF	TGTGCCAGCAGTCCGGGGACAGGGAACACTGAAGCTTTCTTT
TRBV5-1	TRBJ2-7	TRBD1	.	CASSLTGESLYEQYF	TGCGCCAGCAGCTTGACAGGGGAATCTCTATACGAGCAGTACTTC
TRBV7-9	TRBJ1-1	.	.	CASSWDIMNTEAFF	TGTGCCAGCAGCTGGGACATAATGAACACTGAAGCTTTCTTT
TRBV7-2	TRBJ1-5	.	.	CASSLGGSGNQPQHF	TGTGCCAGCAGCTTAGGCGGGAGCGGCAATCAGCCCCAGCATTTT
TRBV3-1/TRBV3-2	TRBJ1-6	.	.	CASSQEFQGPYNSPLHF	TGTGCCAGCAGCCAAGAATTCCAGGGCCCCTATAATTCACCCCTCCACTTT
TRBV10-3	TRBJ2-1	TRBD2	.	CAIQREGYNEQFF	TGTGCCATCCAGCGGGAGGGATACAATGAGCAGTTCTTC
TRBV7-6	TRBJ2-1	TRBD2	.	CASSIGLAVTVDNEQFF	TGTGCCAGCAGCATCGGACTAGCGGTAACGGTTGACAATGAGCAGTTCTTC
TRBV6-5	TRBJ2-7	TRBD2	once	CASSRLAAPYEQYF	TGTGCCAGCTCCCGACTAGCGGCACCCTACGAGCAGTACTTC
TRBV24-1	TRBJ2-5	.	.	CATSDWRQGGETQYF	TGTGCCACCAGTGATTGGAGACAGGGAGGAGAGACCCAGTACTTC
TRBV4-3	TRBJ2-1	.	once	CASSQVTGNEQFF	TGCGCCAGCAGCCAAGTTACAGGCAATGAGCAGTTCTTC
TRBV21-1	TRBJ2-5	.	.	CASRKGRSRETQYF	TGTGCCAGCAGGAAAGGGAGGTCTAGGGAGACCCAGTACTTC
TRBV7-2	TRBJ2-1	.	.	CASRLGAMSNEQFF	TGTGCCAGCCGTCTGGGGGCTATGAGCAATGAGCAGTTCTTC